Listed below are T cell receptor beta chains from one sample, sequenced in a study of CD8 T cells in ankylosing spondylitis. From the 5' RACE reads, TCRdb called clonotypes with MiXCR, one entry per CDR3 protein. This table holds 150,000 to 200,000 distinct CDR3 sequences, roughly 12% found once. The sequenced material came from blood, either unsorted or a sorted T cell fraction (not recorded which). These receptor sequences come from a male donor with ankylosing spondylitis or in good health (not recorded which). Each CDR3 is given with its conserved first and last residue. Fields, in order: J gene, clone size, V gene, D gene, CDR3 protein, CDR3 DNA. A D gene is named only where the DNA matches it firmly. Size is omitted from some rows. Given values are once, few, many or a class for expanded clones.

TRBJ1-5,many,TRBV4-1,.,CASSQTGSLVQPQHF,TGCGCCAGCAGCCAAACAGGGTCCTTAGTACAGCCCCAGCATTTT
TRBJ1-1,few,TRBV6-2/TRBV6-3,.,CASRLGQGQEGEAFF,TGTGCCAGCAGGCTAGGACAAGGGCAAGAGGGTGAAGCTTTCTTT
TRBJ1-1,.,TRBV6-4,TRBD1,CAFSRRGQGAKNTEAFF,TGTGCCTTCTCTCGGCGGGGACAGGGGGCTAAAAACACTGAAGCTTTCTTT
TRBJ1-4,once,TRBV7-3,TRBD1,CVSSLTDRVNEKLFF,TGTGTCAGCAGCTTAACAGACAGGGTTAATGAAAAACTGTTTTTT
TRBJ2-3,many,TRBV4-3,TRBD2,CASSQVKRGLDTQYF,TGCGCCAGCAGCCAAGTGAAGCGGGGGTTGGATACGCAGTATTTT
TRBJ2-2,.,TRBV6-1,TRBD2,CASSPRAGGQTGELFF,TGTGCCAGCAGCCCCCGCGCGGGAGGGCAAACCGGGGAGCTGTTTTTT
TRBJ2-1,many,TRBV20-1,.,CSASADIGLNEQFF,TGCAGTGCTTCAGCGGACATAGGTCTTAATGAGCAGTTCTTC
TRBJ2-2,.,TRBV5-1,.,CASSLLSPPGGELFF,TGCGCCAGCAGCTTGCTCAGCCCCCCCGGCGGGGAGCTGTTTTTT
TRBJ1-6,few,TRBV7-2,.,CASSPRDTSYNSPLHF,TGTGCCAGCAGCCCGAGGGACACCTCCTATAATTCACCCCTCCACTTT
TRBJ2-3,few,TRBV10-1,TRBD2,CASGPGGGTDTQYF,TGCGCCAGCGGCCCGGGGGGAGGCACAGATACGCAGTATTTT
TRBJ2-7,many,TRBV19,.,CASSIAGTGTKQYF,TGTGCCAGTAGTATAGCCGGGACGGGTACGAAGCAGTACTTC
TRBJ2-3,many,TRBV5-1,.,CASSLAQNRGTDTQYF,TGCGCCAGCAGCTTGGCACAGAATCGCGGCACAGATACGCAGTATTTT
TRBJ2-5,many,TRBV9,.,CASSVDPQETQYF,TGTGCCAGCAGCGTAGACCCTCAAGAGACCCAGTACTTC
TRBJ2-1,many,TRBV5-1,.,CASSLSALGGDEQFF,TGCGCCAGCAGCTTGTCGGCACTGGGAGGAGATGAGCAGTTCTTC
TRBJ2-7,.,TRBV7-9,.,CASSLVPDRYYEQYF,TGTGCCAGCAGCTTAGTCCCCGACAGGTACTACGAGCAGTACTTC
TRBJ2-7,many,TRBV24-1,.,CATSDSFGEQYF,TGTGCCACCAGTGATTCGTTTGGGGAGCAGTACTTC
TRBJ2-3,many,TRBV20-1,TRBD2,CSASPAAGGSDTQYF,TGCAGTGCTTCCCCAGCAGCGGGAGGTTCAGATACGCAGTATTTT
TRBJ2-7,many,TRBV6-2/TRBV6-3,TRBD2,CASSWTSGSMSYEQYF,TGTGCCAGCAGCTGGACTAGCGGGAGCATGTCCTACGAGCAGTACTTC
TRBJ2-1,many,TRBV24-1,.,CATSYSAWGEQFF,TGTGCCACCAGTTACAGTGCCTGGGGTGAGCAGTTCTTC
TRBJ1-6,few,TRBV7-2,TRBD1,CASSGTGDNSPLHF,TGTGCCAGCAGTGGGACAGGGGATAATTCACCCCTCCACTTT
TRBJ2-2,many,TRBV7-7,TRBD2,CASSSLAAANTGELFF,TGTGCCAGCAGCTCTCTAGCGGCCGCGAACACCGGGGAGCTGTTTTTT
TRBJ2-5,.,TRBV5-4,.,CASSIEPHQETQYF,TGTGCCAGCAGCATAGAGCCCCACCAAGAGACCCAGTACTTC
TRBJ2-2,.,TRBV11-1,TRBD2,CASSTRLAGSDANTGELFF,TGTGCCAGCAGCACTAGACTAGCGGGGTCCGACGCGAACACCGGGGAGCTGTTTTTT
TRBJ1-1,many,TRBV5-1,.,CASSLNGGPNTEAFF,TGCGCCAGCAGCTTGAATGGAGGCCCGAACACTGAAGCTTTCTTT
TRBJ2-1,.,TRBV10-2,.,CASRVGSAHNEQFF,TGCGCCAGCAGAGTCGGGTCAGCTCACAATGAGCAGTTCTTC
TRBJ2-2,many,TRBV24-1,.,CATSVSAGELFF,TGTGCCACCAGTGTATCGGCCGGGGAGCTGTTTTTT
TRBJ2-5,many,TRBV25-1,.,CASGPLDPAQETQYF,TGTGCCAGCGGGCCCCTAGACCCCGCCCAAGAGACCCAGTACTTC
TRBJ1-3,.,TRBV28,TRBD1,CASSKPGTGGNTIYF,TGTGCCAGCAGTAAACCCGGGACAGGGGGAAACACCATATATTTT
TRBJ2-1,many,TRBV24-1,.,CATSDPKIASSIEQFF,TGTGCCACCAGTGATCCCAAAATCGCCTCCAGTATTGAGCAGTTCTTC
TRBJ1-1,.,TRBV9,TRBD1,CASSTGGYTEAFF,TGTGCCAGCAGCACAGGGGGCTACACTGAAGCTTTCTTT
TRBJ1-1,many,TRBV10-3,TRBD1,CAISETDRGGTEAFF,TGTGCCATCAGTGAGACAGACAGGGGAGGCACTGAAGCTTTCTTT
TRBJ1-1,many,TRBV5-6,.,CASSANTLNTEAFF,TGTGCCAGCAGCGCAAACACCTTGAACACTGAAGCTTTCTTT
TRBJ2-1,.,TRBV7-7,TRBD2,CASSISGRKGNEQFF,TGTGCCAGCAGCATTAGCGGGAGGAAGGGCAATGAGCAGTTCTTC
TRBJ1-2,many,TRBV3-1,.,CASSQVSGNGYTF,TGTGCCAGCAGCCAAGTCTCGGGAAATGGCTACACCTTC
TRBJ2-2,many,TRBV11-2,.,CASSLPTSGTGELFF,TGTGCCAGCAGCCTCCCGACTAGTGGCACCGGGGAGCTGTTTTTT
TRBJ2-2,.,TRBV7-2,.,CASRRLVQTGELFF,TGTGCCAGCAGAAGACTAGTTCAGACCGGGGAGCTGTTTTTT
TRBJ2-5,few,TRBV20-1,.,CSARDTPLSETQYF,TGCAGTGCTAGAGATACTCCCCTCAGTGAGACCCAGTACTTC
TRBJ2-3,many,TRBV4-1,.,CASSQDGFSDTQYF,TGCGCCAGCAGCCAAGATGGGTTTTCAGATACGCAGTATTTT
TRBJ2-6,many,TRBV28,.,CASSSGASGRAGANVLTF,TGTGCCAGCAGTTCTGGGGCCTCAGGGCGCGCTGGGGCCAACGTCCTGACTTTC
TRBJ2-1,many,TRBV29-1,.,CSATRGSNEQFF,TGCAGTGCTACCCGCGGCTCGAATGAGCAGTTCTTC
TRBJ2-7,many,TRBV29-1,TRBD1,CSAGQGSNEQYF,TGCAGCGCCGGACAGGGGAGCAACGAGCAGTACTTC
TRBJ2-7,many,TRBV20-1,.,CSARNVLGAAYEQYF,TGCAGTGCTAGAAATGTTTTAGGGGCAGCCTACGAGCAGTACTTC
TRBJ1-1,many,TRBV7-9,.,CASSPSLGANTEAFF,TGTGCCAGCAGCCCTAGTTTAGGGGCAAACACTGAAGCTTTCTTT
TRBJ2-2,many,TRBV6-2/TRBV6-3,.,CASSEGTNTGELFF,TGTGCCTCGAGCGAGGGGACGAACACCGGGGAGCTGTTTTTT
TRBJ2-3,few,TRBV2,.,CASRSGRISTDTQYF,TGTGCCAGCAGATCCGGACGGATTAGCACAGATACGCAGTATTTT
TRBJ2-5,.,TRBV3-1,TRBD1,CASSPQGTAKVHFQYF,TGTGCCAGCAGCCCGCAGGGGACAGCCAAAGTTCATTTCCAGTACTTC
TRBJ2-1,.,TRBV20-1,TRBD2,CSARARTSGSNEQFF,TGCAGTGCTAGAGCTCGGACTAGCGGGAGTAATGAGCAGTTCTTC
TRBJ2-1,many,TRBV9,.,CASSGGSSDEQFF,TGTGCCAGCAGCGGCGGCTCTAGCGATGAGCAGTTCTTC
TRBJ1-6,.,TRBV7-9,TRBD1,CASSRGYRGQGSPLHF,TGTGCCAGCAGCAGGGGTTACAGGGGCCAGGGTTCACCCCTCCACTTT
TRBJ1-2,many,TRBV20-1,.,CSARMRGYTF,TGCAGTGCCAGAATGCGTGGCTACACCTTC
TRBJ2-2,few,TRBV7-8,.,CASSIQTVHTGELFF,TGTGCCAGCAGCATACAGACGGTACACACCGGGGAGCTGTTTTTT
TRBJ1-2,many,TRBV15,.,CATSRGGSDYGYTF,TGTGCCACCAGCAGAGGGGGGTCTGACTATGGCTACACCTTC
TRBJ2-3,many,TRBV29-1,.,CSCFGVVSTDTQYF,TGCTCCTGCTTCGGGGTGGTAAGCACAGATACGCAGTATTTT
TRBJ2-3,many,TRBV5-1,TRBD2,CASRLAVADTQYF,TGCGCCAGCAGACTAGCGGTTGCAGATACGCAGTATTTT
TRBJ2-7,many,TRBV4-1,.,CASSQAVTAFTYEQYF,TGCGCCAGCAGCCAAGCGGTAACGGCCTTTACCTACGAGCAGTACTTC
TRBJ2-1,many,TRBV24-1,TRBD1,CATSDWGQGNNEQFF,TGTGCCACCAGTGATTGGGGACAGGGGAACAATGAGCAGTTCTTC
TRBJ1-1,many,TRBV18,TRBD1,CASSIGQAAEAFF,TGTGCCAGCTCAATAGGACAGGCCGCTGAAGCTTTCTTT
TRBJ2-2,many,TRBV5-5,TRBD1,CASSPVTGGIGELFF,TGTGCCAGCAGCCCTGTAACAGGGGGAATCGGGGAGCTGTTTTTT